The 25 T cell receptor beta chains given below trace back to one sample, sequenced in a study of blood T cell repertoires in COVID-19. Profiled with immunoSEQ multiplex PCR; TCRdb holds only in-frame clones, not every one. The sample shows around 150,000 clones, 76% of them seen only once. Material for sequencing was peripheral blood. The receptors originated from a woman older than 75 with active or convalescent COVID-19.

The V gene is TRBV13, the J gene TRBJ1-4; no firm D call. Looked up from germline, CDR1 is PRHDT and CDR2 is FYEKMQ (reference sequence). V lost 0 bases and J lost 0, with 11 bases in between. The length of the CDR3 is 17 residues. The CDR3 DNA follows: TGTGCCAGCAGCTTAGGCCTGGAGACTTCAACTAATGAAAAACTGTTTTTT. This encodes CASSLGLETSTNEKLFF. Supplemented by reference TRBV13 and TRBJ1-4, the full variable domain reads AAGVIQSPRHLIKEKRETATLKCYPIPRHDTVYWYQQGPGQDPQFLISFYEKMQSDKGSIPDRFSAQQFSDYHSELNMSSLELGDSALYFCASSLGLETSTNEKLFFGSGTQLSVL.

The chain combines TRBV20-1 with TRBJ1-2, with 7 bases lining up with TRBD1. The CDR3 has 11 residues. V trimming: 5 bases; J trimming: 6 bases; junction bases outside the gene matches: 3. Per the germline V gene, CDR1 is DFQATT and CDR2 is SNEGSKA (reference sequence). The CDR3 region is CSALTGNGYTF. CDR3 in DNA: TGCAGTGCTTTGACAGGGAATGGCTACACCTTC.

The genes are TRBV5-4 and TRBJ1-1; 8 bases are shared with TRBD1. Trimming at V came to 1 base and at J to 5 bases, leaving 7 bases not matched to a gene. The CDR3 loop spans 15 amino acids. The germline V gene encodes CDR1 SGHNT and CDR2 YYREEE (reference sequence). The CDR3 DNA is TGTGCCAGCAGCTTGCGAGGACAGGGTCGGACTGAAGCTTTCTTT. The encoded protein is CASSLRGQGRTEAFF. Full variable domain (outside the CDR3, taken from reference TRBV5-4 and TRBJ1-1): ETGVTQSPTHLIKTRGQQVTLRCSSQSGHNTVSWYQQALGQGPQFIFQYYREEENGRGNFPPRFSGLQFPNYSSELNVNALELDDSALYLCASSLRGQGRTEAFFGQGTRLTVV.

The sample holds one count of this clone. The chain carries TRBV3-1 (or the pseudogene TRBV3-2) and TRBJ1-2; TRBD1 matches 9 bases. The J segment lost 4 bases and the V segment lost 0 bases, leaving 6 bases of the junction unmatched. The CDR3 consists of 16 residues. Germline-derived CDR1 and CDR2 are LGHDT and YNNKEL (reference sequence). CDR3 loop: CASSQDSGQGIYGYTF. DNA for the CDR3: TGTGCCAGCAGCCAAGATAGTGGACAGGGGATCTATGGCTACACCTTC.

CDR3 amino acids: CASSPVLIASTGELFF. The CDR3 DNA reads as TGTGCCAGCAGCCCCGTGCTAATAGCCTCCACCGGGGAGCTGTTTTTT. The gene calls are TRBV5-4 and TRBJ2-2; D gene ambiguous. Trimming removed 4 bases from V and 4 bases from J, with 17 bases in between. From germline, CDR1 is SGHNT and CDR2 YYREEE (reference sequence). CDR3 length: 16 amino acids.

The chain couples TRBV7-8 to TRBJ2-7; D ambiguous. Germline V gene sequence: CDR1 SGHVS, CDR2 FQNEAQ. This CDR3 is 12 amino acids long. Trimming took off 7 bases at V and 0 bases at J, with 7 bases between the two ends. The CDR3 DNA is TGTGCCAGCAACCGGGCCTCCTACGAGCAGTACTTC. Its protein product is CASNRASYEQYF.

CDR3 nucleotide sequence: TGTGCCAGCAGCTTAAGCGCTTGGGGACTCTCTGGAAACACCATATATTTT. Translation: CASSLSAWGLSGNTIYF. The chain combines TRBV7-6 with TRBJ1-3, with D tentatively TRBD1 (5 bases). The V end lost 2 bases, the J end lost 0 bases, and 14 bases lay between the germline ends. Per germline, CDR1 SGHVS and CDR2 FNYEAQ. This CDR3 contains 17 residues.

This clone was seen a handful of times. The genes are TRBV30 and TRBJ2-2; D might be TRBD2 (7 bases). Germline V gene data show CDR1 as GTSNPN and CDR2 as SVGIG (reference sequence). The CDR3 runs 15 residues. Deletions cut 4 bases from V and 2 bases from J, with 14 bases between. The CDR3 DNA reads as TGTGCCTGGACCGTGGGGGGGGCAAACACCGGGGAGCTGTTTTTT. It is translated as CAWTVGGANTGELFF.

This rearrangement joins TRBV19 to TRBJ1-5, with 8 bases that match TRBD1. J gave up 2 bases and V 10 bases, and 13 bases lay outside the gene matches. Germline assignment: CDR1 LNHDA and CDR2 SQIVND (reference sequence). CDR3 length: 16 amino acids. The chain's CDR3 is CATAEGQGIGNQPQHF. The CDR3 nucleotides are TGTGCCACGGCCGAAGGACAGGGAATTGGCAATCAGCCCCAGCATTTT.

The gene calls are TRBV14 and TRBJ2-1, with unresolved D. This CDR3 contains 16 residues. V shed 3 bases and J shed 12 bases, with 24 bases lying between them. Per germline, CDR1 SGHDN and CDR2 FVKESK. Here the CDR3 reads CASSQEFRDARRLQFF. Written as DNA, the CDR3 is TGTGCCAGCAGCCAGGAGTTTCGTGACGCCAGACGGCTGCAGTTCTTC.

V usage is TRBV30 and J usage is TRBJ1-6; D perhaps matches TRBD1 (6 bases). The V gene's germline CDR1 is GTSNPN and CDR2 SVGIG (reference sequence). The CDR3 is made up of 13 amino acids. Trimming left V 3 bases short and J 9 bases short, with 12 bases between. Written as DNA, the CDR3 is TGTGCCTGGAGCGGGGGGCAAGTTTCACCCCTCCACTTT. Translated, it gives CAWSGGQVSPLHF.

This clone was seen a few times. V usage is TRBV6-1 and J usage is TRBJ1-5, with D uncertain. The CDR3 extends over 14 amino acids. Trimming removed 1 base from V and 3 bases from J, with 7 bases in between. Germline loops: CDR1 MNHNS, CDR2 SASEGT. CDR3 sequence: CASSEGANNQPQHF. The CDR3 bases are TGTGCCAGCAGTGAAGGGGCGAACAATCAGCCCCAGCATTTT.

About this clone: Mismatch with germline at one junction end may stem from a read error. This chain links TRBV7-7 with TRBJ2-5, with D possibly matching TRBD1 (5 bases). The germline V gene encodes CDR1 SSHAT and CDR2 FNYEAQ (reference sequence). The CDR3 runs to 13 residues. The CDR3 sequence is CASSLTDQETQYF. The CDR3 DNA reads as TGTGCTAGCAGCTTGACAGACCAAGAGACCCAGTACTTC.

The V and J genes are TRBV28 and TRBJ1-4, with 9 bases that match TRBD1. V lost 5 bases to trimming and J lost 8 bases; unmatched junction nucleotides: 9. CDR3 length equals 15 residues. CDR1 MDHEN and CDR2 SYDVKM come from the germline V gene. In DNA form, the CDR3 reads TGTGCCAGCAGTGGGGGCGGGACAGGGAACGAAAAACTGTTTTTT. It encodes CASSGGGTGNEKLFF.

V and J are TRBV6-5 and TRBJ1-1, with TRBD1 matching over 7 bases. The V segment lost 4 bases and the J segment 2 bases; nucleotides outside the gene matches: 4. Germline V lookup: CDR1 MNHEY, CDR2 SVGAGI. The length of the CDR3 is 14 residues. CDR3 in amino acids: CASSFGQVNTEAFF. The CDR3, as DNA: TGTGCCAGCAGTTTTGGACAGGTCAACACTGAAGCTTTCTTT.

The chain joins TRBV5-1 to TRBJ2-5; the match to TRBD2 covers 8 bases. The CDR3 runs 15 residues. CDR1 is SGHRS, CDR2 YFSETQ, per germline. V shed 5 bases, J shed 5 bases, and the junction held 11 bases outside the gene matches. Here the CDR3 reads CASRNPGGAGETQYF. The CDR3 DNA sequence: TGCGCCAGCAGAAACCCCGGGGGGGCCGGGGAGACCCAGTACTTC. Together with reference TRBV5-1 and TRBJ2-5, the CDR3 gives the full variable domain: KAGVTQTPRYLIKTRGQQVTLSCSPISGHRSVSWYQQTPGQGLQFLFEYFSETQRNKGNFPGRFSGRQFSNSRSEMNVSTLELGDSALYLCASRNPGGAGETQYFGPGTRLLVL.

This clone appeared once. CDR3 region: CASSRTSGGALNYEQYF. As DNA, the CDR3 is TGTGCCAGCAGTCGTACTAGCGGGGGGGCCCTTAACTACGAGCAGTACTTC. This chain links TRBV7-2 with TRBJ2-7; 13 bases fit TRBD2. Germline CDR1 reads SGHTA; CDR2 reads FQGNSA. The CDR3 runs to 17 residues. The V gene end was trimmed by 6 bases and the J gene end by 3 bases; junction bases not matched to a gene: 11.

The chain employs TRBV27 and TRBJ1-2, with a possible D match to TRBD1 (5 bases). Germline V lookup: CDR1 MNHEY, CDR2 SMNVEV (reference sequence). Trimming took 7 bases from V and 3 from J, leaving 12 bases between them. The CDR3 runs to 13 residues. The chain's CDR3 is CASILGAYYGYTF. CDR3 nucleotide sequence: TGTGCCAGCATCTTAGGGGCCTACTATGGCTACACCTTC.

The rearrangement links TRBV2 to TRBJ2-1, with D tentatively TRBD2 (7 bases). The germline V gene has CDR1 SNHLY and CDR2 FYNNEI. CDR3 length: 12 amino acids. The V end was cut by 8 bases, the J end by 10 bases, with 15 bases between. The CDR3 sequence: CASSAGAGEQFF. Here the CDR3 DNA reads TGTGCCAGCTCCGCGGGGGCCGGGGAGCAGTTCTTC.

The V call is TRBV27, the J call TRBJ1-2; 7 bases fit TRBD1. Germline V CDR1 and CDR2: MNHEY, SMNVEV (reference sequence). The CDR3 length is 15 residues. J lost 4 bases, V lost 5 bases, and 10 bases had no gene match. Here the CDR3 reads CASSPRKGQSYGYTF. CDR3 coding DNA: TGTGCCAGCAGTCCTAGGAAGGGACAGAGCTATGGCTACACCTTC.

This rearrangement joins TRBV5-1 to TRBJ2-7; 11 bases are shared with TRBD1. V lost 6 bases to trimming and J lost 2 bases; unmatched junction nucleotides: 7. This CDR3 has 15 residues. Germline V gives CDR1 SGHRS, CDR2 YFSETQ. CDR3 sequence (DNA): TGCGCCAGCACCGGCGGGGGACAGGGGGCCTACGAGCAGTACTTC. Amino acids: CASTGGGQGAYEQYF.

The V gene is TRBV7-2, the J gene TRBJ2-3, with 9 bases that match TRBD2. With 5 bases clipped from V and 0 bases from J, the junction kept 9 bases outside the gene matches. Germline V gives CDR1 SGHTA, CDR2 FQGNSA. CDR3 size: 17 residues. The CDR3 DNA follows: TGTGCCAGCAGCCGCCTCCTAGCGGGGTTTAGCACAGATACGCAGTATTTT. Its translation: CASSRLLAGFSTDTQYF.

J is TRBJ2-4 and V is TRBV3-1 (or the pseudogene TRBV3-2), with TRBD1 matching 7 bases. Germline CDR1 LGHDT, CDR2 YNNKEL (reference sequence). CDR3 length equals 17 residues. Losses at the gene ends were 4 bases for V and 4 bases for J; bases not matched to a gene: 13. CDR3 in amino acids: CASSLLYRGRYKNIQYF. CDR3 sequence (DNA): TGTGCCAGCAGCCTTCTCTACAGGGGTCGTTATAAAAACATTCAGTACTTC.

The chain links TRBV7-8 to TRBJ2-7; D uncertain. The CDR3 is made up of 14 amino acids. V was pared by 1 base and J by 3 bases, with 10 bases between. CDR1 is SGHVS, CDR2 FQNEAQ, per germline. The CDR3 here is CASSLGPESYEQYF. CDR3 DNA sequence: TGTGCCAGCAGCTTAGGCCCTGAGAGCTACGAGCAGTACTTC.

The V call is TRBV9, the J call TRBJ1-3; D is uncertain. V was trimmed by 4 bases and J by 11 bases, leaving 25 bases between them. Germline CDR1 and CDR2: SGDLS and YYNGEE. There are 16 residues in the CDR3. The chain's CDR3 is CASSPDMVRFAPSIYF. CDR3 coding DNA: TGTGCCAGCAGCCCAGACATGGTTCGGTTCGCTCCATCCATATATTTT.